This T cell receptor (beta chain) was retrieved from a study of cytomegalovirus exposure and HLA in healthy donors. Study findings and constraints: There was a cluster of highly shared sequence variants that was likely a sequencing artifact.

This CDR3 spans 15 amino acids. With 4 bases removed from V and 7 bases from J, the gap between germline ends came to 14 bases. Per germline, CDR1 SGHAT and CDR2 FQNNGV. PCR primers comprised 60 Vbeta and 13 Jbeta primers. TCRdb's table, derived via immunoSEQ multiplex PCR, lists solely in-frame clones and lacks some. The table includes tens of thousands of clones, over 55% detected once. This clone was counted a single time. Its specificity is not known. The sample was PBMCs. The chain combines TRBV11-2 with TRBJ1-6, with D possibly being TRBD1 (6 bases). The source is a woman aged 50 to 65 in good health and CMV-seropositive. The CDR3 here is CASSSTGWGNSPLHF. CDR3 DNA sequence: TGTGCCAGCAGCTCTACAGGGTGGGGGAATTCACCCCTCCACTTT.